One and the same sample provided the 19 T cell receptor beta chains below, sequenced in a study of blood T cell repertoires in COVID-19. Assay used: immunoSEQ multiplex PCR; TCRdb lists only in-frame clones, some missing. The sample contains approximately 71,000 clones, about 86% of which appear only once. Sequenced: peripheral blood. Every receptor here comes from a man aged 50-60 years with acute or convalescent COVID-19.

The chain uses TRBV28 and TRBJ1-2, with D perhaps TRBD1 (5 bases). The CDR3 is 15 amino acids. The V end lost 2 bases, the J end lost 4 bases, and 14 bases lay between the germline ends. Germline-derived CDR1 and CDR2 are MDHEN and SYDVKM. CDR3 sequence: CASSLAQRGPYGYTF. Written as DNA, the CDR3 is TGTGCCAGCAGTTTAGCGCAAAGGGGCCCCTATGGCTACACCTTC.

The V gene is TRBV7-2, the J gene TRBJ2-3; D call uncertain. Germline V gene data show CDR1 as SGHTA and CDR2 as FQGNSA. CDR3 length: 13 residues. V was clipped by 5 bases and J by 11 bases, with 17 bases between them. The CDR3 DNA is TGTGCCAGCAGCCCGCCCCCCCCAACTGGGCAGTATTTT. Its translation is CASSPPPPTGQYF. Full variable domain (remainder filled in from reference TRBV7-2 and TRBJ2-3): GAGVSQSPSNKVTEKGKDVELRCDPISGHTALYWYRQSLGQGLEFLIYFQGNSAPDKSGLPSDRFSAERTGGSVSTLTIQRTQQEDSAVYLCASSPPPPTGQYFGPGTRLTVL.

The chain links TRBV24-1 to TRBJ2-7; 10 nucleotides match TRBD1. CDR3 length: 13 residues. V gave up 5 bases and J gave up 3 bases; unmatched junction bases: 0. Germline V gives CDR1 KGHDR, CDR2 SFDVKD. CDR3 coding DNA: TGTGCCACCAGTGGGGACAGGGGCTACGAGCAGTACTTC. As protein: CATSGDRGYEQYF.

A single count supports this clone. CDR3 DNA sequence: TGTGCCAGCAGCCCCGGACTAGTCTTGGGCGAGCAGTACTTC. Encoded protein: CASSPGLVLGEQYF. The chain links TRBV11-2 to TRBJ2-7, with 7 bases identical to TRBD2. With V trimmed by 5 bases and J by 6 bases, 10 bases remained unmatched. The CDR3 has 14 amino acids. The germline V gene encodes CDR1 SGHAT and CDR2 FQNNGV.

The V and J genes are TRBV30 and TRBJ1-5, with a tentative D call TRBD1 (6 bases). Germline lookup yields CDR1 GTSNPN and CDR2 SVGIG (reference sequence). V was cut by 2 bases and J by 4 bases, with 12 bases left in between. CDR3 length: 14 amino acids. For the CDR3, the DNA is TGTGCCTGGAGTCCAAGGACAGCGAATCAGCCCCAGCATTTT. Protein product: CAWSPRTANQPQHF. The complete variable domain, with remaining parts taken from reference TRBV30 and TRBJ1-5, reads SQTIHQWPATLVQPVGSPLSLECTVEGTSNPNLYWYRQAAGRGLQLLFYSVGIGQISSEVPQNLSASRPQDRQFILSSKKLLLSDSGFYLCAWSPRTANQPQHFGDGTRLSIL.

This chain joins TRBV2 and TRBJ2-4; D might be TRBD2 (6 bases). CDR3 length: 14 residues. CDR1 SNHLY and CDR2 FYNNEI come from the germline V gene. Trimming left V 4 bases short and J 0 bases short, with 7 bases between. The CDR3: CASSAGLAKNIQYF. The CDR3, as DNA: TGTGCCAGCAGTGCGGGACTAGCCAAAAACATTCAGTACTTC.

This rearrangement joins TRBV14 to TRBJ2-7; D gene unclear. CDR3 length: 11 residues. Germline V gives CDR1 SGHDN, CDR2 FVKESK. Trimming pared 8 bases from V and 2 bases from J, leaving 7 bases between. The CDR3 nucleotides are TGTGCCAGCTCTGAGACCTACGAGCAGTACTTC. Translation: CASSETYEQYF.

The chain is built from TRBV1 and TRBJ1-2; the table names TRBD1, a call not compared with the DNA. TRBV1 represents a pseudogene. This CDR3 spans 12 amino acids. This CDR3 reads CTREQGSGGYTF. CDR3 bases: TGCACCAGGGAACAGGGGTCGGGCGGCTACACCTTC.

V gene TRBV6-5 combines with J gene TRBJ2-7; TRBD1 aligns across 7 bases. The germline V gene encodes CDR1 MNHEY and CDR2 SVGAGI. Trimming removed 6 bases from V and 7 bases from J; junction bases left unmatched: 9. The CDR3 consists of 13 residues. CDR3 amino acids: CASRVTGWAEQYF. The CDR3 DNA is TGTGCCAGCAGGGTGACAGGGTGGGCTGAGCAGTACTTC.

The J gene is TRBJ2-1, the V gene TRBV5-1, with D perhaps matching TRBD1 (5 bases). Per germline, CDR1 SGHRS and CDR2 YFSETQ. The CDR3 runs to 16 residues. Trimming cost V 7 bases and J 3 bases, with 20 bases left between them. DNA of the CDR3: TGCGCCAGCTCCCAGGTAGGGGAAGACTTCTACAATGAGCAGTTCTTC. Amino acids: CASSQVGEDFYNEQFF. Variable domain in full (rest from reference TRBV5-1 and TRBJ2-1): KAGVTQTPRYLIKTRGQQVTLSCSPISGHRSVSWYQQTPGQGLQFLFEYFSETQRNKGNFPGRFSGRQFSNSRSEMNVSTLELGDSALYLCASSQVGEDFYNEQFFGPGTRLTVL.

The rearrangement uses TRBV6-5 and TRBJ1-1, with D perhaps TRBD1 (6 bases). The length of the CDR3 is 16 residues. The germline CDR1 and CDR2 sequences are MNHEY and SVGAGI. V lost 4 bases and J 5 bases, leaving 20 bases between the germline ends. The CDR3 DNA follows: TGTGCCAGCAGTTCCGTCGATCAGGGGTCGAGAACTGAAGCTTTCTTT. The encoded protein is CASSSVDQGSRTEAFF.

The chain has TRBV7-3 and TRBJ2-5; D unclear. Trimming cost V 5 bases and J 1 base, with 8 bases left between them. The V gene's germline CDR1 is SGHTA and CDR2 FQGTGA. The CDR3 has 13 residues. The CDR3 sequence: CASSLQIQETQYF. The CDR3, as DNA: TGTGCCAGCAGCCTTCAGATCCAAGAGACCCAGTACTTC.

This clone showed up just once. The chain combines TRBV5-4 with TRBJ1-5; 8 nucleotides match TRBD1. V was pared by 4 bases and J by 6 bases, with 15 bases of the junction left unmatched. CDR1 SGHNT and CDR2 YYREEE come from the germline V gene (reference sequence). The CDR3 covers 17 residues. The CDR3 sequence: CASSLTRGAGGGQPQHF. CDR3 sequence (DNA): TGTGCCAGCAGCCTGACTAGGGGGGCAGGGGGCGGTCAGCCCCAGCATTTT.

The chain couples TRBV10-3 to TRBJ2-1; TRBD2 aligns across 8 bases. CDR1 ENHRY and CDR2 SYGVKD come from the germline V gene. V shed 2 bases and J 2 bases; nucleotides not matched to a gene: 8. This CDR3 spans 17 amino acids. The CDR3 DNA sequence: TGTGCCATCAGTGAGCCAGGACTAGCCTCCACCTACAATGAGCAGTTCTTC. It yields the protein CAISEPGLASTYNEQFF.

This chain connects TRBV30 to TRBJ2-7; TRBD2 matches 9 bases. Trimming took 2 bases from V and 6 from J; bases not matched to a gene: 8. This CDR3 spans 14 amino acids. Germline V lookup: CDR1 GTSNPN, CDR2 SVGIG (reference sequence). The CDR3 DNA follows: TGTGCCTGGAGTTATAGCGGGAGAGTCCTCGAGCAGTACTTC. It encodes CAWSYSGRVLEQYF.

The chain recombines TRBV5-1 with TRBJ2-3; weak D call: TRBD1 (5 bases). This CDR3 comprises 15 residues. V dropped 0 bases and J dropped 0 bases, with 8 bases sitting between them. Germline CDR1 reads SGHRS; CDR2 reads YFSETQ. CDR3 nucleotide sequence: TGCGCCAGCAGCTTGGGACAGATTAGCACAGATACGCAGTATTTT. It encodes CASSLGQISTDTQYF.

The chain is built from TRBV6-5 and TRBJ2-7, with a tentative D call TRBD2 (5 bases). This CDR3 region has 14 residues. From germline, CDR1 is MNHEY and CDR2 SVGAGI. Trimming pared 2 bases from V and 0 bases from J, leaving 8 bases between. CDR3 sequence (DNA): TGTGCCAGCAGTTACACTGGGAGCTCCTACGAGCAGTACTTC. Protein product: CASSYTGSSYEQYF.

This chain joins TRBV25-1 and TRBJ1-1; no clear D. The germline V and J ends were trimmed by 1 base and 0 bases, with 9 bases remaining between them. The CDR3 contains 15 residues. Germline values: CDR1 MGHDK, CDR2 SYGVNS. CDR3 residues: CASSEFQAMNTEAFF. Written as DNA, the CDR3 is TGTGCCAGCAGTGAATTTCAGGCGATGAACACTGAAGCTTTCTTT.

The V and J genes are TRBV5-6 and TRBJ2-7; 7 nucleotides align to TRBD1. Germline CDR1 reads SGHDT; CDR2 reads YYEEEE. The CDR3 is made up of 15 amino acids. J gave up 0 bases and V 2 bases, and 5 bases lay outside the gene matches. The chain's CDR3 is CASSLQGWGSYEQYF. CDR3 sequence (DNA): TGTGCCAGCAGCTTACAGGGGTGGGGCTCCTACGAGCAGTACTTC.